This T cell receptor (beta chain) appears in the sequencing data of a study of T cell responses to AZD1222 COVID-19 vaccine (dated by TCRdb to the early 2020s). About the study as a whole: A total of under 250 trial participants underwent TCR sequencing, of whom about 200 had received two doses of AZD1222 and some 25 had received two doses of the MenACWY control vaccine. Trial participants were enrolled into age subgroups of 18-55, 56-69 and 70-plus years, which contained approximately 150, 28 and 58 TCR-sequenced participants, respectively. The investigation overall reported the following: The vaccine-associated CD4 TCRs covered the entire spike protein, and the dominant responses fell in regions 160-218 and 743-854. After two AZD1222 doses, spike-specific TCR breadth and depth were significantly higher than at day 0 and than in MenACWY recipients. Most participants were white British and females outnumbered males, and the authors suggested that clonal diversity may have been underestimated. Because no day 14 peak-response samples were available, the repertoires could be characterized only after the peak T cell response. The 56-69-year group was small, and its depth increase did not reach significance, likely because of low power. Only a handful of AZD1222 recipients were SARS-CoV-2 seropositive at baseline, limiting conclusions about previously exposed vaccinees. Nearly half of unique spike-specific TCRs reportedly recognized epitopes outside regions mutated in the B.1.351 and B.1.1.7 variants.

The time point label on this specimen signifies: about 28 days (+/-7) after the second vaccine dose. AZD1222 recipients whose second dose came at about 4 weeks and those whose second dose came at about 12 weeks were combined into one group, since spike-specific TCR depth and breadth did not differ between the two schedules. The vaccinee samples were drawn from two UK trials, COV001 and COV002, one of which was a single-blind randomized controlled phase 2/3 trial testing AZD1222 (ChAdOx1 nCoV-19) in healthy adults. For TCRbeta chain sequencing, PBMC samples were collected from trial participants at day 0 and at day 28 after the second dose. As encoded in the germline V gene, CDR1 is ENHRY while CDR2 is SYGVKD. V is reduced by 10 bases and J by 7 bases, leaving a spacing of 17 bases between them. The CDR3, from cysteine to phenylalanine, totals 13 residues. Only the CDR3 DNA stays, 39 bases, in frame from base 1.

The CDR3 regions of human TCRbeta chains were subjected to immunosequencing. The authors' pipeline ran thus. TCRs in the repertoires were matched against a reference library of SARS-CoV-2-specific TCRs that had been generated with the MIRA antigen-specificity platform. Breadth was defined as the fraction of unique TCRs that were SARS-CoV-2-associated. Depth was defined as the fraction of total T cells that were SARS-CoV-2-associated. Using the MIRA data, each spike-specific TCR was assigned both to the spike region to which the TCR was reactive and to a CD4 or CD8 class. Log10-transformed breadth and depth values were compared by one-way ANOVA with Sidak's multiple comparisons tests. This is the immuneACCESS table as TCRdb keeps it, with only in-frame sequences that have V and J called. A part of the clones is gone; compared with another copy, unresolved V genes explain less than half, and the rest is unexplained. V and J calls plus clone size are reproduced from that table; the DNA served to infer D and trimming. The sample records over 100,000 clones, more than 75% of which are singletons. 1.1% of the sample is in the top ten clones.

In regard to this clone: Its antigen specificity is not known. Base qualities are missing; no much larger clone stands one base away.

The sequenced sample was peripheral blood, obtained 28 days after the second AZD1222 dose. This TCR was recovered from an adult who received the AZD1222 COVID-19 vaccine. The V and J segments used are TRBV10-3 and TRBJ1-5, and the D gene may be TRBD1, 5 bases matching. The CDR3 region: CATIWAGRQPQHF. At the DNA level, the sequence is TGTGCCACCATTTGGGCGGGGCGGCAGCCCCAGCATTTT.